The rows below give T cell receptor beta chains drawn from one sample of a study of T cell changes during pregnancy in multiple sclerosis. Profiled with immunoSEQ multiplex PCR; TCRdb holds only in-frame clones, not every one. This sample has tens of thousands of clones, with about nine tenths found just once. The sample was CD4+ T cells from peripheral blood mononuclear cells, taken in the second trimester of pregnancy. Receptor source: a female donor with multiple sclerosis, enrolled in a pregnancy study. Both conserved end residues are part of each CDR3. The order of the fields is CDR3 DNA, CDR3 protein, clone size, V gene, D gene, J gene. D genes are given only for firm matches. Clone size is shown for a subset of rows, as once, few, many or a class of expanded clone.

TGTGCCAGCAGTGTTATAGGGGAGGGCACAGATACGCAGTATTTT,CASSVIGEGTDTQYF,once,TRBV27,NA,TRBJ2-3
TGTGCCAGCAGTTTGTGGGGACAGGGGGTGGTCGAGCAGTACTTC,CASSLWGQGVVEQYF,NA,TRBV28,TRBD1,TRBJ2-7
TGTGCCAGCTCACAGGGGGTTGGCAATCAGCCCCAGCATTTT,CASSQGVGNQPQHF,few,TRBV18,NA,TRBJ1-5
TGCGCCAGCAGCCAAGCACTAGCGGGAATCTCCCCCGGGGAGCTGTTTTTT,CASSQALAGISPGELFF,NA,TRBV4-1,TRBD2,TRBJ2-2
TGTGCCAGCAGACGGGACAGACCCTACGAGCAGTACTTC,CASRRDRPYEQYF,NA,TRBV7-2,TRBD1,TRBJ2-7
TGTGCCAGCAGTGTTGCCGGGCGGGGCCTTGGAGAGCAGTTCTTC,CASSVAGRGLGEQFF,once,TRBV2,NA,TRBJ2-1
TGTGCCAGCAGCACGAGCGGCTCTGGAAACACCATATATTTT,CASSTSGSGNTIYF,NA,TRBV5-4,NA,TRBJ1-3
TGTGCCAGCAAACGCCAGGGGGTGAACACCATATATTTT,CASKRQGVNTIYF,NA,TRBV28,TRBD1,TRBJ1-3
TGTGCCAGCACTAGCGGGAGCTACGAGCAGTACTTC,CASTSGSYEQYF,NA,TRBV28,TRBD2,TRBJ2-7
TGTGCCAGCACCGTGGGGGGGCAGTTTGAAGCTTTCTTT,CASTVGGQFEAFF,NA,TRBV6-1,NA,TRBJ1-1
TGTGCCAGCAGCTTGGCCCGGCAGGGTTCGGGTGAGCAGTTCTTC,CASSLARQGSGEQFF,NA,TRBV5-4,NA,TRBJ2-1
TGTGCCAGCAGCACGCCGGACTCCCTGATTGGCACTGAAGCTTTCTTT,CASSTPDSLIGTEAFF,NA,TRBV21-1,NA,TRBJ1-1
TGTGCCAGCAGCACCCAGGCCCGGCAGTACAATGAGCAGTTCTTC,CASSTQARQYNEQFF,NA,TRBV9,NA,TRBJ2-1
TGTGCCAGCAGCCAAGAACTAGCGGGAGGGGCCTACGAGCAGTACTTC,CASSQELAGGAYEQYF,NA,TRBV4-2,TRBD2,TRBJ2-7
TGTGCCAGCAGTCACGCTAGCGGGAGGGCCTACGAGCAGTACTTC,CASSHASGRAYEQYF,NA,TRBV6-6,TRBD2,TRBJ2-7
TGTGCCATTTCACTCGACCCAAGGGGTACGCAGTATTTT,CAISLDPRGTQYF,once,TRBV15,NA,TRBJ2-3
TGTGCCAGCAGGCTGACAACCCTTCCGGGACAGGAGAGAAGGAACACTGAAGCTTTCTTT,CASRLTTLPGQERRNTEAFF,NA,TRBV27,TRBD1,TRBJ1-1